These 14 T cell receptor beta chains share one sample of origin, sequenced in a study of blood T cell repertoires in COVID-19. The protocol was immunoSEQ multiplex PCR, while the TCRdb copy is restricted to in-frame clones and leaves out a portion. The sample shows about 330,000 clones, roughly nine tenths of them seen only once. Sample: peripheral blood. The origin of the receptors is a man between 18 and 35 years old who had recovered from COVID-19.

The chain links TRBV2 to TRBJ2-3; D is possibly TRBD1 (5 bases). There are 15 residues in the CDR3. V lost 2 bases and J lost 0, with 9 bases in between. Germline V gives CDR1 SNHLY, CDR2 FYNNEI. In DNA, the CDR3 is TGTGCCAGCAGTGAAATGGGGCCCAGCACAGATACGCAGTATTTT. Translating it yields CASSEMGPSTDTQYF.

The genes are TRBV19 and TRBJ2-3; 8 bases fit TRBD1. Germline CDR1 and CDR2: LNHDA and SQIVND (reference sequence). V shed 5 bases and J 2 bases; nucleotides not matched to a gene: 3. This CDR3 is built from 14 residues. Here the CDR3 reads CASSDRGDTDTQYF. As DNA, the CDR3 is TGTGCCAGTAGTGACAGGGGTGACACAGATACGCAGTATTTT.

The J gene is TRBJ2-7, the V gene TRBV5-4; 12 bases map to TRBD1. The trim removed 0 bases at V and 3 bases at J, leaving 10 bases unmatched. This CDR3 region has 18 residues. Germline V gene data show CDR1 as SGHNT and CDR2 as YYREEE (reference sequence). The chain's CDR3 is CASSLVAGTGGDVYEQYF. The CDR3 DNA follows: TGTGCCAGCAGCTTGGTAGCCGGGACAGGGGGCGATGTCTACGAGCAGTACTTC.

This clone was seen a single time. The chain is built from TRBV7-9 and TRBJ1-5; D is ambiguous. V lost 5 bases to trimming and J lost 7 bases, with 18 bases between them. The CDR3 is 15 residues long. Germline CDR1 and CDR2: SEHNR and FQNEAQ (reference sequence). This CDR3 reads CASSPFEEGGQPQHF. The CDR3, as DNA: TGTGCCAGCAGCCCTTTTGAGGAAGGAGGGCAGCCCCAGCATTTT.

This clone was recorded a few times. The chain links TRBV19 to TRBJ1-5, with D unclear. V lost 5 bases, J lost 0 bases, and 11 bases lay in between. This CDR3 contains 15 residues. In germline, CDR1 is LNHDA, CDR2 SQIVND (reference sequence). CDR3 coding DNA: TGTGCCAGTAGTCTGGAAACGGGTAGCAATCAGCCCCAGCATTTT. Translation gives CASSLETGSNQPQHF.

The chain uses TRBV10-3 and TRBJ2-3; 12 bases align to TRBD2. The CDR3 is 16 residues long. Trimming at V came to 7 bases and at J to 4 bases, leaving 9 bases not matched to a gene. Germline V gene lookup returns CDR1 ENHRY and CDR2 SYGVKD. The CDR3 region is CAITPTSGSKADTQYF. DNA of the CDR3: TGTGCCATCACCCCGACTAGCGGGAGTAAGGCAGATACGCAGTATTTT.

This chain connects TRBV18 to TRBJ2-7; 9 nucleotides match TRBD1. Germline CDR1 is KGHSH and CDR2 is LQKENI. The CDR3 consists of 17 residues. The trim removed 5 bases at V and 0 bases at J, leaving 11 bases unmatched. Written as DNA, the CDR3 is TGTGCCAGCTCATCAGGGGGACAGGGCTATGACTCCTACGAGCAGTACTTC. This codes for CASSSGGQGYDSYEQYF.

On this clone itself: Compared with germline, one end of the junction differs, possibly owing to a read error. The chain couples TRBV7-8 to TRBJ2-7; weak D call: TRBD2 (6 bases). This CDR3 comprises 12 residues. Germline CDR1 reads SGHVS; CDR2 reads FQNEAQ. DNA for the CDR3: TGTGCCAGCAGCCCCGGAGGGGACCCGACCGGCTTC. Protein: CASSPGGDPTGF. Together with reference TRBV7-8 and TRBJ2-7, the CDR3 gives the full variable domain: GAGVSQSPRYKVAKRGQDVALRCDPISGHVSLFWYQQALGQGPEFLTYFQNEAQLDKSGLPSDRFFAERPEGSVSTLKIQRTQQEDSAVYLCASSPGGDPTGFGPGTRLTVT.

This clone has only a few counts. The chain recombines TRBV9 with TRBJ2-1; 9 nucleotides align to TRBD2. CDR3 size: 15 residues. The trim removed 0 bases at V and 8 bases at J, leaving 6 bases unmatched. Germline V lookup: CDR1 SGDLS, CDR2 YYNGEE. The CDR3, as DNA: TGTGCCAGCAGCGTAGTGGGCGGGAGGGCAGATGAGCAGTTCTTC. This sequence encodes CASSVVGGRADEQFF.

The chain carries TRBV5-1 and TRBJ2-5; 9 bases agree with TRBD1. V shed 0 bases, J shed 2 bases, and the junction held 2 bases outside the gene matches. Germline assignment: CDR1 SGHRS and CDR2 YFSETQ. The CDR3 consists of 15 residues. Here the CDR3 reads CASSLATGGQETQYF. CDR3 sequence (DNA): TGCGCCAGCAGCTTGGCGACAGGGGGTCAAGAGACCCAGTACTTC.

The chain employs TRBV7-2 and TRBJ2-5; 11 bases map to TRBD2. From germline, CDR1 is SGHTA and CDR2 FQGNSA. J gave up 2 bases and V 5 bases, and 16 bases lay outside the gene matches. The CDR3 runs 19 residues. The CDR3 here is CASSQGLTSGMSPQETQYF. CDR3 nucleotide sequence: TGTGCCAGCAGCCAGGGATTGACTAGCGGGATGTCTCCGCAAGAGACCCAGTACTTC.

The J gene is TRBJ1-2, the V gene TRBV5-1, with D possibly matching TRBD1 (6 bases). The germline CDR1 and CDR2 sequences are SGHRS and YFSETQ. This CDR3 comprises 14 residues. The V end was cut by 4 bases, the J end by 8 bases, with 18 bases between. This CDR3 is CASSPLQGSDGYTF. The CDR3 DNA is TGCGCCAGCAGCCCCTTGCAGGGGAGCGACGGCTACACCTTC.

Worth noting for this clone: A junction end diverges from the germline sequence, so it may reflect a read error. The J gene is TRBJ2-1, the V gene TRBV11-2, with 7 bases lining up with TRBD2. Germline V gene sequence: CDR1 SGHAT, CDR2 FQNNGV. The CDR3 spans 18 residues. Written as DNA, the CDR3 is TGTGCCAGCAGCTTAAATGTCCTTTCGGCGGGAGTCTACGATGAGCAGTTCTTC. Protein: CASSLNVLSAGVYDEQFF.

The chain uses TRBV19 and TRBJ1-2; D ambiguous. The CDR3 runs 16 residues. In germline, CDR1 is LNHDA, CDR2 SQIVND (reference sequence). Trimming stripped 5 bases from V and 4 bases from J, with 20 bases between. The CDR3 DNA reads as TGTGCCAGTAGTCGGGCGCTCGTAATTGGGAGCTATGGCTACACCTTC. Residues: CASSRALVIGSYGYTF.